One and the same sample provided the 24 T cell receptor beta chains below, sequenced in a study of blood T cell repertoires in COVID-19. Data came from immunoSEQ multiplex PCR; TCRdb stores just in-frame clones and leaves some out. In the table there are 70,000 to 95,000 clones, 88% of which are singletons. The sequencing sample was made of peripheral blood. These receptor sequences come from a woman aged 80 or older with acute or convalescent COVID-19.

This chain uses TRBV30 with TRBJ1-4; 8 bases are shared with TRBD1. This CDR3 contains 14 residues. V gave up 4 bases and J gave up 2 bases; unmatched junction bases: 3. Germline V gene lookup returns CDR1 GTSNPN and CDR2 SVGIG (reference sequence). The CDR3 region is CAWTRTGTNEKLFF. The CDR3 DNA sequence: TGTGCCTGGACCCGGACAGGGACTAATGAAAAACTGTTTTTT.

V gene TRBV5-1 combines with J gene TRBJ1-6; 7 bases match TRBD1. Germline V lookup: CDR1 SGHRS, CDR2 YFSETQ. There are 15 residues in the CDR3. V was pared by 4 bases and J by 7 bases, with 8 bases of the junction left unmatched. The CDR3 protein is CASSITGERNSPLHF. CDR3 bases: TGCGCCAGCAGCATCACAGGGGAACGAAATTCACCCCTCCACTTT.

The chain carries TRBV5-1 and TRBJ2-7, with TRBD1 as a possible D gene (6 bases). Between the trimmed V and J ends, which lost 3 bases and 5 bases, there was a span of 15 bases. Germline V CDR1 and CDR2: SGHRS, YFSETQ. CDR3 length: 14 residues. In nucleotides, the CDR3 is TGCGCCAGCAGCTCACAGGGAACAGGCGACGAGCAGTACTTC. Its protein product is CASSSQGTGDEQYF.

The chain carries TRBV9 and TRBJ2-2; D possibly corresponds to TRBD1 (5 bases). V dropped 0 bases and J dropped 0 bases, with 6 bases sitting between them. The CDR3 is 15 amino acids. Germline V gene lookup returns CDR1 SGDLS and CDR2 YYNGEE. CDR3 DNA sequence: TGTGCCAGCAGCGTAGGACAGCCGAACACCGGGGAGCTGTTTTTT. It translates to CASSVGQPNTGELFF.

This chain joins TRBV30 and TRBJ1-1; D possibly corresponds to TRBD1 (5 bases). The CDR3 runs 11 residues. Germline V gene lookup returns CDR1 GTSNPN and CDR2 SVGIG (reference sequence). The V and J ends lost 4 bases and 7 bases respectively, with 10 bases between them. Here the CDR3 DNA reads TGTGCCTGGACCGAAGACAGTGAAGCTTTCTTT. Translation: CAWTEDSEAFF. Together with reference TRBV30 and TRBJ1-1, the CDR3 gives the full variable domain: SQTIHQWPATLVQPVGSPLSLECTVEGTSNPNLYWYRQAAGRGLQLLFYSVGIGQISSEVPQNLSASRPQDRQFILSSKKLLLSDSGFYLCAWTEDSEAFFGQGTRLTVV.

The V call is TRBV6-5, the J call TRBJ1-2, with 9 bases aligning to TRBD1. Losses at the gene ends were 7 bases for V and 4 bases for J; bases not matched to a gene: 10. Germline V lookup: CDR1 MNHEY, CDR2 SVGAGI. This CDR3 contains 15 residues. The CDR3 nucleotides read TGTGCCAGCATAATACAGGGGGCGCTAGGCTATGGCTACACCTTC. Translated: CASIIQGALGYGYTF.

The V gene is TRBV12-3 or TRBV12-4, the J gene TRBJ2-7, with TRBD1 as a possible D gene (5 bases). V lost 4 bases and J lost 5, with 6 bases in between. The CDR3 is 11 residues long. In DNA form, the CDR3 reads TGTGCCAGCAGTTCAGGGAACGAGCAGTACTTC. It specifies CASSSGNEQYF.

This chain joins TRBV5-1 and TRBJ2-7, with D perhaps TRBD2 (6 bases). This CDR3 has 15 residues. Germline CDR1 is SGHRS and CDR2 is YFSETQ. Between the trimmed V and J ends, which lost 0 bases and 3 bases, there was a span of 13 bases. Here the CDR3 reads CASSLVLGGVYEQYF. In nucleotides, the CDR3 is TGCGCCAGCAGCTTGGTCCTGGGAGGCGTCTACGAGCAGTACTTC.

This chain uses TRBV9 with TRBJ2-6; D possibly corresponds to TRBD2 (6 bases). Germline CDR1 SGDLS, CDR2 YYNGEE. V lost 7 bases and J 0 bases, leaving 20 bases between the germline ends. The CDR3 length is 18 residues. CDR3 in DNA: TGTGCCAGCTCAGGAGGCGGAGGGTGGACCTCTGGGGCCAACGTCCTGACTTTC. This codes for CASSGGGGWTSGANVLTF.

CDR3 in amino acids: CASRFPGRDREKKEQYF. CDR3 nucleotide sequence: TGTGCAAGTCGCTTCCCGGGACGGGACAGGGAAAAAAAAGAGCAGTACTTC. This chain joins TRBV12-2 and TRBJ2-7; the table names TRBD1, a call not compared with the DNA. TRBV12-2 constitutes a pseudogene. The CDR3 sequence is 17 residues long.

V is TRBV3-1 (or the pseudogene TRBV3-2) and J is TRBJ2-2; D possibly corresponds to TRBD2 (5 bases). The V and J ends lost 4 bases and 4 bases respectively, with 10 bases between them. Germline values: CDR1 LGHDT, CDR2 YNNKEL (reference sequence). The CDR3 is 14 amino acids. CDR3 residues: CASSPRGATGELFF. CDR3 nucleotides: TGTGCCAGCAGCCCCCGGGGTGCCACCGGGGAGCTGTTTTTT.

This rearrangement joins TRBV6-5 to TRBJ1-2, with 9 bases that match TRBD1. Germline CDR1 MNHEY, CDR2 SVGAGI. The CDR3 runs to 14 residues. V trimming: 8 bases; J trimming: 3 bases; junction bases outside the gene matches: 7. The CDR3 region has the DNA TGTGCCAGCGCTATAACAGGGGGCGACTATGGCTACACCTTC. The encoded protein is CASAITGGDYGYTF.

The chain combines TRBV30 with TRBJ1-2; 7 positions match TRBD1. Germline V lookup: CDR1 GTSNPN, CDR2 SVGIG (reference sequence). The CDR3 has 13 amino acids. V was clipped by 5 bases and J by 6 bases; unmatched bases: 9. The CDR3 nucleotides are TGTGCCTGGGAGGGGGCTTGGACGAATGGCTACACCTTC. This sequence encodes CAWEGAWTNGYTF. The full variable domain, its missing parts supplied by reference TRBV30 and TRBJ1-2, is SQTIHQWPATLVQPVGSPLSLECTVEGTSNPNLYWYRQAAGRGLQLLFYSVGIGQISSEVPQNLSASRPQDRQFILSSKKLLLSDSGFYLCAWEGAWTNGYTFGSGTRLTVV.

The chain couples TRBV7-9 to TRBJ2-3; 15 nucleotides align to TRBD2. The V gene's germline CDR1 is SEHNR and CDR2 FQNEAQ (reference sequence). Trimming cost V 5 bases and J 2 bases; bases outside gene matches: 2. The CDR3 has 16 residues. The CDR3, as DNA: TGTGCCAGCAGCCGGACTAGCGGGGGGGCCACAGATACGCAGTATTTT. The encoded protein is CASSRTSGGATDTQYF.

V gene TRBV13 combines with J gene TRBJ1-2; D gene ambiguous. Germline assignment: CDR1 PRHDT and CDR2 FYEKMQ (reference sequence). Trimming stripped 2 bases from V and 2 bases from J, with 12 bases between. The CDR3 consists of 15 residues. The CDR3 loop is CASSLRRPGNYGYTF. CDR3 DNA sequence: TGTGCCAGCAGCTTACGCAGGCCGGGGAACTATGGCTACACCTTC.

This sequence joins TRBV7-2 and TRBJ1-1, with D possibly being TRBD1 (6 bases). This CDR3 is built from 14 residues. Germline V gene sequence: CDR1 SGHTA, CDR2 FQGNSA. Between the trimmed V and J ends, which lost 6 bases and 5 bases, there was a span of 16 bases. The CDR3 DNA reads TGTGCCAGCAGGCGGGACACCGGGGGGACTGAAGCTTTCTTT. Protein sequence: CASRRDTGGTEAFF.

V gene TRBV7-8 combines with J gene TRBJ2-3; 7 bases map to TRBD2. V dropped 1 base and J dropped 0; count of bases not matched to a gene: 4. The CDR3 totals 16 residues. Germline assignment: CDR1 SGHVS and CDR2 FQNEAQ. This chain's CDR3 is CASSLGLAVSTDTQYF. CDR3 DNA: TGTGCCAGCAGCTTAGGGCTAGCGGTGAGCACAGATACGCAGTATTTT. The whole variable domain, filled in from reference TRBV7-8 and TRBJ2-3, reads GAGVSQSPRYKVAKRGQDVALRCDPISGHVSLFWYQQALGQGPEFLTYFQNEAQLDKSGLPSDRFFAERPEGSVSTLKIQRTQQEDSAVYLCASSLGLAVSTDTQYFGPGTRLTVL.

The chain links TRBV19 to TRBJ1-1; D call uncertain. This CDR3 region has 12 residues. The germline V gene encodes CDR1 LNHDA and CDR2 SQIVND (reference sequence). V lost 6 bases, J lost 4 bases, and 9 bases lay in between. The CDR3 sequence: CASRVAGTEAFF. In DNA form, the CDR3 reads TGTGCCAGTAGGGTGGCGGGCACTGAAGCTTTCTTT.

The CDR3 sequence is CASSLLLGLVTGELFF. DNA for the CDR3: TGTGCCAGCAGCTTGTTGTTGGGACTAGTCACCGGGGAGCTGTTTTTT. The V call is TRBV5-5, the J call TRBJ2-2; 8 bases map to TRBD2. The CDR3 extends over 16 amino acids. V trimming: 1 base; J trimming: 4 bases; junction bases outside the gene matches: 6. Germline V CDR1 and CDR2: SGHKS, YYEKEE (reference sequence).

The chain is built from TRBV12-3 or TRBV12-4 and TRBJ2-7; D possibly corresponds to TRBD1 (5 bases). Trimming took off 2 bases at V and 9 bases at J, with 8 bases between the two ends. The CDR3 is 11 residues long. The DNA for the CDR3 is TGTGCCAGCAGTTTAAAAGGGGTGCAGTACTTC. Translating it yields CASSLKGVQYF.

The chain is built from TRBV18 and TRBJ2-3; 8 bases fit TRBD1. The CDR3 has 15 amino acids. CDR1 is KGHSH and CDR2 is LQKENI in the germline V gene. The V and J ends lost 0 bases and 3 bases, in that order; junction bases with no gene match: 2. This chain's CDR3 is CASSPPRQGTDTQYF. CDR3 nucleotides: TGTGCCAGCTCACCACCGCGACAGGGGACAGATACGCAGTATTTT.

The rearrangement links TRBV30 to TRBJ1-2; 7 positions match TRBD1. This CDR3 region has 11 residues. After removal of 7 bases from V and 8 bases from J, the junction contained 7 bases not matched to a gene. Per germline, CDR1 GTSNPN and CDR2 SVGIG (reference sequence). The CDR3 spells CASRTGHGYTF. Written as DNA, the CDR3 is TGTGCCTCAAGGACAGGACACGGCTACACCTTC.

The J gene is TRBJ2-7, the V gene TRBV3-1 (or the pseudogene TRBV3-2); possible D gene TRBD2, 6 bases. Trimming left V 2 bases short and J 6 bases short, with 17 bases between. The CDR3 length is 15 residues. The germline CDR1 and CDR2 sequences are LGHDT and YNNKEL (reference sequence). The CDR3 nucleotides are TGTGCCAGCAGCCAACCTCGGGGGAGGTCTTCCGAGCAGTACTTC. It translates to CASSQPRGRSSEQYF.

This clone was recorded a few times. The CDR3 DNA is TGTGCCAGCAGTGCAAGCGGGGGGGCCTACGAGCAGTACTTC. Translating gives CASSASGGAYEQYF. The V call is TRBV2, the J call TRBJ2-7; the match to TRBD2 covers 10 bases. The CDR3 is 14 residues long. Germline values: CDR1 SNHLY, CDR2 FYNNEI. V shed 4 bases, J shed 2 bases, and the junction held 2 bases outside the gene matches.